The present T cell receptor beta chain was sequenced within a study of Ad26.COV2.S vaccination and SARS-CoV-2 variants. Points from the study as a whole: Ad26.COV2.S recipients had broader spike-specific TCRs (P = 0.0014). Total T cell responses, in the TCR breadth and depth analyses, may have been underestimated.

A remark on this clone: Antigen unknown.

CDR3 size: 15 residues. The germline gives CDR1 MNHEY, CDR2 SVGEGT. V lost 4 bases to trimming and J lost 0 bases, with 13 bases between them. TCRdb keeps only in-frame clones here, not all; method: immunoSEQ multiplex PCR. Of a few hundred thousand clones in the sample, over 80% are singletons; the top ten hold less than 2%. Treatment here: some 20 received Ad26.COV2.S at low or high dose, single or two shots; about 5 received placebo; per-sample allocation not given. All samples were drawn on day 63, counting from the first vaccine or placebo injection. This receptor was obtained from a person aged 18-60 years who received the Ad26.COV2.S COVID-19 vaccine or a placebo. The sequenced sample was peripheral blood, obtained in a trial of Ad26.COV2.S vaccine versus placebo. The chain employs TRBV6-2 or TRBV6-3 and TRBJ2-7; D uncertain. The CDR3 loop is CASSWVSQSSYEQYF. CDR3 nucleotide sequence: TGTGCCAGCAGTTGGGTGTCACAGAGCTCCTACGAGCAGTACTTC.